The TCR beta chain described here comes from a study of cytotoxic CD8 clonotypes in ibrutinib-treated CLL. Findings and caveats of the study: Clonality measured at baseline exceeded age-matched healthy donors, tracking circulating CD8+ T-cell counts. Baseline levels were approached again at progression, after clonality had risen at ibrutinib response.

Details on this clone: Its cognate antigen is unknown.

Targeted sequencing depth ranged from 1 in 200,000 to 1 in 1 million T cells. Libraries were prepared by immunoSEQ multiplex PCR; TCRdb keeps only in-frame clonotypes and omits some of them. Of 150,000 or so clones listed, over 60% are singletons. The length of the CDR3 is 14 residues. Between the trimmed V and J ends, which lost 5 bases and 1 base, there was a span of 11 bases. Germline CDR1 is SGHTA and CDR2 is FQGNSA. This chain uses TRBV7-2 with TRBJ1-1; D is unresolved. Material: PBMCs, obtained after 12 months of ibrutinib treatment. The TCR comes from a human donor with chronic lymphocytic leukemia. CDR3 residues: CASSHGWANTEAFF. Here the CDR3 DNA reads TGTGCCAGCAGCCATGGTTGGGCGAACACTGAAGCTTTCTTT. The variable domain in full, with the rest retrieved from reference TRBV7-2 and TRBJ1-1, is GAGVSQSPSNKVTEKGKDVELRCDPISGHTALYWYRQSLGQGLEFLIYFQGNSAPDKSGLPSDRFSAERTGGSVSTLTIQRTQQEDSAVYLCASSHGWANTEAFFGQGTRLTVV.